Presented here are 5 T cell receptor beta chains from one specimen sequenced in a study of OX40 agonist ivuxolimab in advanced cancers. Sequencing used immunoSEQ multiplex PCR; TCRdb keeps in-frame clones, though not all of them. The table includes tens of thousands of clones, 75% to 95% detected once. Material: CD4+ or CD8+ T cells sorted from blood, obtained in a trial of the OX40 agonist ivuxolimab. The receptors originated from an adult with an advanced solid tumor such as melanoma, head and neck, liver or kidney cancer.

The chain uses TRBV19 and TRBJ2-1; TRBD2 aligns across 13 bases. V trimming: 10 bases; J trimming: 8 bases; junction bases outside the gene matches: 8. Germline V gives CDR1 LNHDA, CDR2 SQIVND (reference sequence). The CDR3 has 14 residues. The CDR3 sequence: CAISGTSGTHEQFF. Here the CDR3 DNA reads TGTGCCATCTCCGGGACTAGCGGGACCCATGAGCAGTTCTTC.

CDR3 coding DNA: TGTGCCAGCAGCTTCGCGGGTCAGCCGTTCTTC. Translating gives CASSFAGQPFF. The chain couples TRBV11-2 to TRBJ2-1; possibly TRBD2 for D (5 bases). V dropped 3 bases and J dropped 15 bases, with 12 bases sitting between them. Germline V lookup: CDR1 SGHAT, CDR2 FQNNGV. The CDR3 spans 11 residues.

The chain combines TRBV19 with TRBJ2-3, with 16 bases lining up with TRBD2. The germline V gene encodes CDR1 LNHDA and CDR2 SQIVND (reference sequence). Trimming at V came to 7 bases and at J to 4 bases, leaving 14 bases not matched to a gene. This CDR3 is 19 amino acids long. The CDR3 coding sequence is TGTGCCAGTACTGTACAACCGGGACTAGCGGGAGGGCCGCCAGATACGCAGTATTTT. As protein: CASTVQPGLAGGPPDTQYF.

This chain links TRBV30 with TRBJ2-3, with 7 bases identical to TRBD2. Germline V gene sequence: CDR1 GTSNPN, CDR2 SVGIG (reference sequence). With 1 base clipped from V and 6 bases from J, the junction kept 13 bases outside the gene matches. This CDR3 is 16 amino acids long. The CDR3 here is CAWSDGPSRLADTQYF. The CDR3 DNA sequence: TGTGCCTGGAGTGACGGTCCCTCCAGACTAGCCGATACGCAGTATTTT.

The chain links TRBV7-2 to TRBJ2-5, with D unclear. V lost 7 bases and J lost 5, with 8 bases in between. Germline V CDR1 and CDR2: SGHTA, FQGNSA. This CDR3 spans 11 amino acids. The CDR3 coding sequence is TGTGCCAGCACCCCCGCGGAGACCCAGTACTTC. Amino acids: CASTPAETQYF. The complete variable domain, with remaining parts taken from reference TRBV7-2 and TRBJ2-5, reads GAGVSQSPSNKVTEKGKDVELRCDPISGHTALYWYRQSLGQGLEFLIYFQGNSAPDKSGLPSDRFSAERTGGSVSTLTIQRTQQEDSAVYLCASTPAETQYFGPGTRLLVL.